This TCR beta chain was recovered during a study of blood T cells in healthy people across ages. Study-wide points: Naive T cell percentage strongly correlated with TCR beta diversity. Versus aged donors, long-lived donors had higher diversity and more naive CD4+ cells.

The donors, aged roughly 6 to 95, were healthy Caucasians from Russia. PCR was performed a second time for about 6 to 12 cycles using a sample-barcoded 5' primer and a J-beta primer mix. TCRdb redid the calling of the 5' RACE reads with MiXCR, one entry per CDR3 protein. The table records under 800,000 distinct CDR3 sequences, 35% to 45% of them present only once. This CDR3 comprises 14 residues. Trimming took 3 bases from V and 4 from J, leaving 12 bases between them. This clonotype was observed a handful of times. Its antigen is still unknown. The sequenced sample consisted of blood. J is TRBJ2-5 and V is TRBV12-3 or TRBV12-4; D remains ambiguous. The TCR sequence derives from a woman aged 60-75 years in good health. CDR3 coding DNA: TGTGCCAGCAGTTTTCGGTCGGTATCAGAGACCCAGTACTTC. Translated: CASSFRSVSETQYF.